This T cell receptor (beta chain) was documented in a study of blood T cell repertoires in COVID-19 (TCRdb year 2020). Regarding the complete study: Samples from collaborators originated in the United States, Italy and Spain and spanned both the acute and convalescent phases of COVID-19. The material from the prospective study consisted of cDNA or gDNA derived from T cells, B-cell-depleted T cells, or PBMCs. Subjects who had been exposed to COVID-19, were actively infected with it, or had recovered from it provided the deeply sampled blood TCRbeta repertoires that made up the dataset. A freely available public database, intended as a resource for researchers studying the immune response to SARS-CoV-2, is where the repertoires were released. The samples were drawn from two sources: the first 160 participants of the ongoing ImmuneRACE study, and 1,254 subjects contributed by 6 global collaborators. A de-identified subject ID, COVID-19 status, age in years and sex were almost always included in the sample metadata. Where available, HLA class I and class II types were obtained from metadata supplied by the sample provider rather than from assay-based typing.

At one collaborating source in Seattle, patients were enrolled during active infection and were followed longitudinally through the course of disease. The collaborating institutions used their own protocols to collect whole blood in K2EDTA tubes. Collaborator samples were shipped for TCRbeta analysis as frozen whole blood, isolated PBMCs, or DNA extracted from either sample type. Details on this clone: Its binding antigen is unknown. Base-call qualities are not available, and no considerably larger clone is one nucleotide away.

TCRbeta CDR3 regions were amplified from genomic DNA using the immunoSEQ Assay, a bias-controlled multiplex PCR. For the original study's pipeline: The number of nucleated cells in each sample was estimated by amplification of reference gene primers within the assay. Sequence reads were collapsed and filtered to measure the absolute abundance of every unique TCRbeta CDR3 rearrangement. Productive Simpson clonality was computed per sample as the square root of Simpson's diversity index over productive rearrangements. TCRdb carries this immuneACCESS record with in-frame sequences only. Its versions omit some clonotypes, under half of them owing to an unresolved V gene in the studies checked, with the rest unexplained. The DNA gave D and trimming, while V, J and clone size come from that table. Here the sample has fewer than 150,000 clones; around 89% occur a single time. In total, the top ten clones hold 3.8% of the sample.

V is shortened by 5 bases, J by 6 bases, and the region joining them spans 19 bases. Per the germline V gene, SGHTA is the CDR1 and FQGTGA is the CDR2. Counted from cysteine to phenylalanine, this CDR3 has 15 amino acids. The read is trimmed to its CDR3 DNA, 45 bases read in frame from base 1. The paper as a whole reports these results and caveats: The amount of clinical and demographic metadata varied by source and participant and was provided uncurated.

The sequence came from an older woman with COVID-19, enrolled during active disease. The chain employs TRBV7-3 and TRBJ1-2, and TRBD1 may be the D gene, going by 5 matching bases. Sequencing used peripheral blood. The bases read TGTGCCAGCAGCCCCTGGGGGGATCGAGGCCATGGCTACACCTTC. This encodes CASSPWGDRGHGYTF.